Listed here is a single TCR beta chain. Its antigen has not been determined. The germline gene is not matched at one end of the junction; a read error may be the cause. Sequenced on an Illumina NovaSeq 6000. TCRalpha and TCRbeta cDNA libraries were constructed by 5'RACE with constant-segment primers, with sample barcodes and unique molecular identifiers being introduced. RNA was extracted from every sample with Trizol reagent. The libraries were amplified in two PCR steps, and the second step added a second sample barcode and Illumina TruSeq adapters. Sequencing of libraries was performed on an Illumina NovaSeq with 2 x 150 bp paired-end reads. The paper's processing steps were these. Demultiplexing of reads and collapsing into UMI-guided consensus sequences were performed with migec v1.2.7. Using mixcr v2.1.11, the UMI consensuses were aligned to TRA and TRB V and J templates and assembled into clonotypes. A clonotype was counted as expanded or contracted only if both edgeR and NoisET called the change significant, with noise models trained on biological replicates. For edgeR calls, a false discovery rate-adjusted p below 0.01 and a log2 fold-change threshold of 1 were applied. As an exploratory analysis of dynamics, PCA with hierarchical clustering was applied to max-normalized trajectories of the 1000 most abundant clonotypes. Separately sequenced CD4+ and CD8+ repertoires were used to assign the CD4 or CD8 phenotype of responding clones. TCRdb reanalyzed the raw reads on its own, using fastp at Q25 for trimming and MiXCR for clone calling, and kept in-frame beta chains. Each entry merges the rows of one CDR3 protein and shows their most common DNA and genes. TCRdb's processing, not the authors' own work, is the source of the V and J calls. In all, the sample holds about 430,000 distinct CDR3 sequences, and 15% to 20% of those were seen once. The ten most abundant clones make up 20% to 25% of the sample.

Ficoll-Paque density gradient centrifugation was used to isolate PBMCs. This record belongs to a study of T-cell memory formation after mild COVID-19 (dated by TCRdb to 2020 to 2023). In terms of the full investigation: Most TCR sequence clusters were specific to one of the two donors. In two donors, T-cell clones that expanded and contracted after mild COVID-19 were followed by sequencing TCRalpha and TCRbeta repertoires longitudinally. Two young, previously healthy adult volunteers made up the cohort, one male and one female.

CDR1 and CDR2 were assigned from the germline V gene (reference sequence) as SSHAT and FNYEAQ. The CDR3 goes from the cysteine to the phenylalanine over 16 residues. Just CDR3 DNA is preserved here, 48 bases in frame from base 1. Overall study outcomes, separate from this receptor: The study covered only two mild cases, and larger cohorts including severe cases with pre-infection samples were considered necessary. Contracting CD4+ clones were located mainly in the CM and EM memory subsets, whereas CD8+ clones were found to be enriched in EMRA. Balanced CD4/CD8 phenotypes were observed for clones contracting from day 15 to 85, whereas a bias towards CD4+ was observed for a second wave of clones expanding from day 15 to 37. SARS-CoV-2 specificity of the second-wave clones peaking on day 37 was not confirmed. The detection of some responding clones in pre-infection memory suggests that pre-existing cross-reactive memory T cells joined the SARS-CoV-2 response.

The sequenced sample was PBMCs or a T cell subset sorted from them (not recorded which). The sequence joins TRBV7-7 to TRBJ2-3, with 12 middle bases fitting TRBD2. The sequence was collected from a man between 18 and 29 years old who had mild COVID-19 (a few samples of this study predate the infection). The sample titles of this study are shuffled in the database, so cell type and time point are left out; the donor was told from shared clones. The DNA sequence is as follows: TGTGCTAGCAGCTCCCAGACTAGCGGGGGACTAGATACGCAGTATTTT. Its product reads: CASSSQTSGGLDTQYF.